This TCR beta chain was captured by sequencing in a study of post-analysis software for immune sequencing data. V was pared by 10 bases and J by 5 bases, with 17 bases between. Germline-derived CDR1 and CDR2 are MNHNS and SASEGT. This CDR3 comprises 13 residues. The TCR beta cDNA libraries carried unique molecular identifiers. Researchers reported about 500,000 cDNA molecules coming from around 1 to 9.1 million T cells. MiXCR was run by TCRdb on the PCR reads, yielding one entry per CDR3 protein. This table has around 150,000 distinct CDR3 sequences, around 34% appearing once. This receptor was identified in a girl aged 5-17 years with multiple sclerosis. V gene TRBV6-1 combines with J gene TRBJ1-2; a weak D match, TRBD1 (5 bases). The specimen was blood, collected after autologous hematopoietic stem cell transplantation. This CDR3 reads CATAGTVIYGYTF. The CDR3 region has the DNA TGTGCCACCGCCGGGACGGTAATATATGGCTACACCTTC.